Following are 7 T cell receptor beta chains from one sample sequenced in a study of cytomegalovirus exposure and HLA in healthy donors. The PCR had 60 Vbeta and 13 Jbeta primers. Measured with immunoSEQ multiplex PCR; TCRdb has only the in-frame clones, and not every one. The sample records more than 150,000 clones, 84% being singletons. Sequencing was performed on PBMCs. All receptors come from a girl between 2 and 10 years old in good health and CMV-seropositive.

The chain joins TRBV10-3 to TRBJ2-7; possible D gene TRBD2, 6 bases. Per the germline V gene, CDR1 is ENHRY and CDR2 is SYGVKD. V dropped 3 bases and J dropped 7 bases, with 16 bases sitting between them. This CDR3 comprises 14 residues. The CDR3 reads CAISEIPAGGEQYF. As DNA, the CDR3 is TGTGCCATCAGTGAAATACCCGCCGGGGGAGAGCAGTACTTC.

The CDR3, as DNA: TGTGCCAGCAGTTACAGTTCAGGGATGAACACTGAAGCTTTCTTT. It is translated as CASSYSSGMNTEAFF. V gene TRBV6-5 combines with J gene TRBJ1-1; possible D gene TRBD1, 5 bases. The germline gives CDR1 MNHEY, CDR2 SVGAGI. This CDR3 spans 15 amino acids. V dropped 2 bases and J dropped 0 bases, with 10 bases sitting between them.

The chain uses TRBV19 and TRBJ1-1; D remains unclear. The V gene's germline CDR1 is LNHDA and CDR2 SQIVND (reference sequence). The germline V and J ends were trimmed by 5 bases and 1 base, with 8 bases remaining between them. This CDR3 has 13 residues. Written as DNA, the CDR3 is TGTGCCAGTAGTTCGAGTACGAACACTGAAGCTTTCTTT. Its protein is CASSSSTNTEAFF.

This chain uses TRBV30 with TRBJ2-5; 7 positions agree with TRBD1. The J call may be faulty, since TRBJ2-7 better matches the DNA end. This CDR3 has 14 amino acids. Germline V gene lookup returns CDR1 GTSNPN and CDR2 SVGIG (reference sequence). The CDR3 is CAWSSSGTAYEQYF. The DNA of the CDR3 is TGTGCCTGGAGTTCCTCCGGGACAGCCTACGAGCAGTACTTC.

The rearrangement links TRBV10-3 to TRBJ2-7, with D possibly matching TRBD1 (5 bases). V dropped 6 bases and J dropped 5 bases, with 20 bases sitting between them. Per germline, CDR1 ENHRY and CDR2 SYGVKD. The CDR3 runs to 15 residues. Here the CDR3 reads CAIRSDTFIGDEQYF. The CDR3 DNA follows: TGTGCCATCAGATCCGACACCTTCATAGGGGACGAGCAGTACTTC.

CDR3 nucleotide sequence: TGTGCCAGCAGCCTTCAATCTAGCGGGACTAGCGGGATTGAGCAGTTCTTC. This codes for CASSLQSSGTSGIEQFF. The chain carries TRBV5-4 and TRBJ2-1; 13 bases agree with TRBD2. The germline V gene encodes CDR1 SGHNT and CDR2 YYREEE (reference sequence). V shed 4 bases, J shed 9 bases, and the junction held 13 bases outside the gene matches. The CDR3 has 17 residues.

As DNA, the CDR3 is TGTGCCAGCAGCCCCTCACGGTTGCGGGAGGTAGATACGCAGTATTTT. As protein: CASSPSRLREVDTQYF. V is TRBV27 and J is TRBJ2-3, with TRBD2 matching over 8 bases. The V segment lost 6 bases and the J segment 5 bases; nucleotides outside the gene matches: 13. Per the germline V gene, CDR1 is MNHEY and CDR2 is SMNVEV (reference sequence). There are 16 residues in the CDR3.